What follows describes a single T cell receptor (beta chain). This CDR3 has 15 residues. Germline CDR1 reads MDHEN; CDR2 reads SYDVKM. Trimming took 5 bases from V and 1 from J, leaving 14 bases between them. The sample originates from a study of blood T cell repertoires in COVID-19. Generated by immunoSEQ multiplex PCR, the TCRdb table keeps only in-frame clones and is missing some. The sample has tens of thousands of clones; roughly 75% are singletons. Sequenced: peripheral blood. This receptor was obtained from a human donor in a cohort sampled during active or convalescent COVID-19. The V and J genes are TRBV28 and TRBJ1-1; D is possibly TRBD1 (5 bases). The CDR3 sequence is CASSTQVASNTEAFF. In DNA form, the CDR3 reads TGTGCCAGCAGTACACAGGTCGCTTCGAACACTGAAGCTTTCTTT. The variable domain in full, completed from reference TRBV28 and TRBJ1-1, reads DVKVTQSSRYLVKRTGEKVFLECVQDMDHENMFWYRQDPGLGLRLIYFSYDVKMKEKGDIPEGYSVSREKKERFSLILESASTNQTSMYLCASSTQVASNTEAFFGQGTRLTVV.